These 31 T cell receptor beta chains originate from one sample sequenced in a study of OX40 agonist ivuxolimab in advanced cancers. Assay: immunoSEQ multiplex PCR; the TCRdb copy retains only in-frame clones and omits some. Altogether tens of thousands of clones are present, roughly 90% being singletons, with the ten largest covering 5.5% to 7.5%. Sequenced here: CD4+ or CD8+ T cells sorted from blood, sampled in a trial of the OX40 agonist ivuxolimab. The origin of the receptors is an adult with an advanced solid tumor such as melanoma, head and neck, liver or kidney cancer.

In its sample, this clone was seen once. The rearrangement joins TRBV2 to TRBJ2-1; 7 nucleotides agree with TRBD2. With V trimmed by 4 bases and J by 2 bases, 8 bases remained unmatched. Germline V gives CDR1 SNHLY, CDR2 FYNNEI. There are 16 residues in the CDR3. CDR3 nucleotide sequence: TGTGCCAGCAGTGCCCGCGGGGGTGACCCCTACAATGAGCAGTTCTTC. It codes for CASSARGGDPYNEQFF.

CDR3 protein: CASSLGGTDTEAFF. Written as DNA, the CDR3 is TGTGCCAGCAGCTTAGGAGGCACAGACACTGAAGCTTTCTTT. V usage is TRBV7-9 and J usage is TRBJ1-1; D is unclear. The CDR3 totals 14 residues. V was clipped by 1 base and J by 3 bases, with 9 bases between them. The germline V gene encodes CDR1 SEHNR and CDR2 FQNEAQ (reference sequence).

In regard to this clone: A read error is possible here, since a much larger clone lies one base away. The chain combines TRBV11-3 with TRBJ1-1; no definite D call. CDR1 SGHNT and CDR2 YENEEA come from the germline V gene. V gave up 3 bases and J gave up 1 base, with 6 bases separating them. The length of the CDR3 is 13 residues. The CDR3 is CASSFRGNTEAFF. The CDR3 DNA follows: TGTGCCAGCAGCTTTCGGGGGAACACTGAAGCTTTCTTT.

This rearrangement joins TRBV11-2 to TRBJ1-2; 10 bases line up with TRBD1. Trimming at V came to 2 bases and at J to 3 bases, leaving 6 bases not matched to a gene. CDR3 length equals 16 residues. In germline, CDR1 is SGHAT, CDR2 FQNNGV. CDR3 protein: CASSLFRQGAYYGYTF. The CDR3 DNA follows: TGTGCCAGCAGCTTATTTAGACAGGGGGCCTACTATGGCTACACCTTC.

The chain combines TRBV5-8 with TRBJ2-3; D is possibly TRBD1 (5 bases). The CDR3 totals 16 residues. Germline CDR1 is SGHTS and CDR2 is YDEGEE. V gave up 0 bases and J gave up 5 bases, with 16 bases separating them. The CDR3 nucleotides are TGTGCCAGCAGCTTGGTCCCGGGCAGGGCCGGAGATACGCAGTATTTT. Translated, it gives CASSLVPGRAGDTQYF.

The chain employs TRBV6-5 and TRBJ2-5; no firm D call. Trimming removed 6 bases at V and 4 bases at J, with 15 bases between. Germline V gene data show CDR1 as MNHEY and CDR2 as SVGAGI. There are 14 residues in the CDR3. The DNA for the CDR3 is TGTGCCAGCAGGCCAGATGTAAAACCAGAGACCCAGTACTTC. Translated: CASRPDVKPETQYF.

This chain connects TRBV6-1 to TRBJ1-5, with a tentative D call TRBD1 (6 bases). From germline, CDR1 is MNHNS and CDR2 SASEGT. Trimming took off 4 bases at V and 3 bases at J, with 13 bases between the two ends. There are 15 residues in the CDR3. The CDR3 sequence is CASSAHGQLNQPQHF. The CDR3 coding sequence is TGTGCCAGCAGTGCCCATGGACAGCTCAATCAGCCCCAGCATTTT.

This chain links TRBV9 with TRBJ2-7, with 12 bases matching TRBD2. CDR1 is SGDLS, CDR2 YYNGEE, per germline. The CDR3 length is 15 residues. The junction had 2 bases not matched to a gene; V was cut back by 0 bases and J by 4 bases. CDR3 sequence reads: CASSVATSGSYEQYF. Written as DNA, the CDR3 is TGTGCCAGCAGCGTAGCGACTAGCGGGAGTTACGAGCAGTACTTC. Full variable domain (remainder filled in from reference TRBV9 and TRBJ2-7): DSGVTQTPKHLITATGQRVTLRCSPRSGDLSVYWYQQSLDQGLQFLIQYYNGEERAKGNILERFSAQQFPDLHSELNLSSLELGDSALYFCASSVATSGSYEQYFGPGTRLTVT.

The gene calls are TRBV21-1 and TRBJ1-2; the D call TRBD1 from the table was never checked on the DNA. TRBV21-1 is a recognized pseudogene. The CDR3 is made up of 16 amino acids. The CDR3 nucleotides are TGTGCCAGCAGCAACGTTTACAGGGGACCGCGAAAAGGCTACACCTTC. Amino acids: CASSNVYRGPRKGYTF.

The V gene is TRBV7-7, the J gene TRBJ2-5; TRBD2 aligns across 8 bases. The CDR3 length is 16 residues. V lost 4 bases and J lost 2; bases outside the gene matches: 9. In germline, CDR1 is SSHAT, CDR2 FNYEAQ (reference sequence). The CDR3 region is CASSSHRGGTQETQYF. The CDR3 coding sequence is TGTGCCAGCAGCTCACATCGGGGGGGCACACAAGAGACCCAGTACTTC.

V usage is TRBV2 and J usage is TRBJ2-1; TRBD1 or TRBD2 may be the D gene (5 bases each). The V end was cut by 3 bases, the J end by 7 bases, with 16 bases between. The CDR3 extends over 15 amino acids. Germline-derived CDR1 and CDR2 are SNHLY and FYNNEI. The CDR3 coding sequence is TGTGCCAGCAGTGAGGGGACCCTCCCGAGAAATGAGCAGTTCTTC. It encodes CASSEGTLPRNEQFF.

The table lists this clone with a few counts. V is TRBV7-9 and J is TRBJ1-1; no definite D call. With 4 bases removed from V and 0 bases from J, the gap between germline ends came to 9 bases. The CDR3 has 14 residues. The germline V gene encodes CDR1 SEHNR and CDR2 FQNEAQ (reference sequence). The CDR3 reads CASSSTMMNTEAFF. The CDR3 DNA reads as TGTGCCAGCAGCTCGACCATGATGAACACTGAAGCTTTCTTT.

The chain employs TRBV9 and TRBJ1-2, with a tentative D call TRBD1 (6 bases). The V gene lost 10 bases and the J gene lost 6 bases, with 22 bases spanning the gap. Germline assignment: CDR1 SGDLS and CDR2 YYNGEE. The CDR3 is 14 residues long. This chain's CDR3 is CAYRQEGGLDGYTF. CDR3 DNA sequence: TGTGCCTATCGCCAAGAAGGGGGTCTTGATGGCTACACCTTC. The full variable domain, its missing parts supplied by reference TRBV9 and TRBJ1-2, is DSGVTQTPKHLITATGQRVTLRCSPRSGDLSVYWYQQSLDQGLQFLIQYYNGEERAKGNILERFSAQQFPDLHSELNLSSLELGDSALYFCAYRQEGGLDGYTFGSGTRLTVV.

This clone was seen only once. The chain recombines TRBV5-1 with TRBJ1-4, with D perhaps matching TRBD1 (5 bases). The CDR3 runs 13 residues. V was trimmed by 6 bases and J by 5 bases, leaving 11 bases between them. The germline V gene has CDR1 SGHRS and CDR2 YFSETQ. The CDR3 DNA sequence: TGCGCCAGCAAATCGGACACAAATGAAAAACTGTTTTTT. Its translation: CASKSDTNEKLFF.

This clone showed up just once. This rearrangement joins TRBV19 to TRBJ2-7; 8 bases match TRBD1. V trimming: 6 bases; J trimming: 6 bases; junction bases outside the gene matches: 7. Germline V lookup: CDR1 LNHDA, CDR2 SQIVND (reference sequence). This CDR3 is 13 amino acids long. Here the CDR3 reads CASSATGGSEQYV. In DNA, the CDR3 is TGTGCCAGTAGCGCTACAGGGGGTAGCGAGCAGTACGTC.

The chain carries TRBV27 and TRBJ1-6, with 9 bases identical to TRBD1. This CDR3 has 14 amino acids. The V gene's germline CDR1 is MNHEY and CDR2 SMNVEV (reference sequence). V lost 4 bases to trimming and J lost 7 bases; unmatched junction nucleotides: 2. The CDR3 reads CASSWDRANSPLHF. The DNA for the CDR3 is TGTGCCAGCAGTTGGGACAGGGCAAATTCACCCCTCCACTTT.

Only one count was recorded for this clone. The V call is TRBV18, the J call TRBJ2-1; possibly TRBD2 for D (6 bases). Germline V gene data show CDR1 as KGHSH and CDR2 as LQKENI. CDR3 size: 12 residues. CDR3 residues: CAGGTSYNEQFF. The CDR3 coding sequence is TGTGCTGGGGGGACCTCCTACAATGAGCAGTTCTTC.

This chain uses TRBV4-2 with TRBJ1-1; the match to TRBD1 covers 7 bases. CDR1 and CDR2 (germline): LGHNA, YNFKEQ. Trimming took 5 bases from V and 3 from J; bases not matched to a gene: 12. This CDR3 has 16 amino acids. The CDR3 loop is CASSWGTPQGDTEAFF. In nucleotides, the CDR3 is TGTGCCAGCAGCTGGGGGACTCCCCAGGGGGACACTGAAGCTTTCTTT.

In its sample, this clone was seen once. The V and J genes are TRBV30 and TRBJ2-3, with 8 bases fitting TRBD2. From germline, CDR1 is GTSNPN and CDR2 SVGIG (reference sequence). This CDR3 has 15 residues. V was clipped by 2 bases and J by 0 bases; unmatched bases: 4. The DNA for the CDR3 is TGTGCCTGGAGTCCACTAGCGGTGAGCACAGATACGCAGTATTTT. This sequence encodes CAWSPLAVSTDTQYF. The entire variable domain, with the rest obtained from reference TRBV30 and TRBJ2-3, is as follows: SQTIHQWPATLVQPVGSPLSLECTVEGTSNPNLYWYRQAAGRGLQLLFYSVGIGQISSEVPQNLSASRPQDRQFILSSKKLLLSDSGFYLCAWSPLAVSTDTQYFGPGTRLTVL.

The chain has TRBV11-2 and TRBJ2-7, with 8 bases aligning to TRBD1. Germline CDR1 is SGHAT and CDR2 is FQNNGV. V lost 5 bases, J lost 5 bases, and 11 bases stayed unmatched. The CDR3 totals 15 residues. The DNA for the CDR3 is TGTGCCAGCAGCCATGGGGCAGGGGGCTGGGACGAGCAGTACGTC. Translating it yields CASSHGAGGWDEQYV.

V gene TRBV5-4 combines with J gene TRBJ1-1; D unresolved. The CDR3 contains 12 residues. The germline CDR1 and CDR2 sequences are SGHNT and YYREEE (reference sequence). With 2 bases removed from V and 4 bases from J, the gap between germline ends came to 6 bases. In nucleotides, the CDR3 is TGTGCCAGCAGCTTTGGAGGCACTGAAGCTTTCTTT. Protein: CASSFGGTEAFF.

The table lists this clone with a count of one. The CDR3 here is CASDVRTSGEQETQYF. CDR3 sequence (DNA): TGTGCCAGCGACGTTAGGACTAGCGGAGAACAAGAGACCCAGTACTTC. The gene calls are TRBV28 and TRBJ2-5, with 10 nucleotides matching TRBD2. The J segment lost 2 bases and the V segment lost 8 bases, leaving 11 bases of the junction unmatched. The germline CDR1 and CDR2 sequences are MDHEN and SYDVKM. CDR3 size: 16 residues. The variable domain in full, completed from reference TRBV28 and TRBJ2-5, reads DVKVTQSSRYLVKRTGEKVFLECVQDMDHENMFWYRQDPGLGLRLIYFSYDVKMKEKGDIPEGYSVSREKKERFSLILESASTNQTSMYLCASDVRTSGEQETQYFGPGTRLLVL.

The chain links TRBV5-1 to TRBJ1-2; perhaps TRBD1 as D (6 bases). V was pared by 0 bases and J by 3 bases, with 12 bases between. Per the germline V gene, CDR1 is SGHRS and CDR2 is YFSETQ. CDR3 length: 15 amino acids. CDR3 nucleotide sequence: TGCGCCAGCAGCTTGGAAACAGGGCCTGACTATGGCTACACCTTC. Protein: CASSLETGPDYGYTF.

In its sample, this clone is medium-sized (0.01 to 0.1%). The rearrangement joins TRBV27 to TRBJ1-4; D possibly corresponds to TRBD1 (5 bases). Trimming pared 5 bases from V and 11 bases from J, leaving 12 bases between. The CDR3 consists of 12 residues. Germline V gene sequence: CDR1 MNHEY, CDR2 SMNVEV (reference sequence). CDR3 residues: CASSTRGEKLFF. For the CDR3, the DNA is TGTGCCAGCAGTACGAGAGGGGAGAAACTGTTTTTT. The whole variable domain, remainder taken from reference TRBV27 and TRBJ1-4, is EAQVTQNPRYLITVTGKKLTVTCSQNMNHEYMSWYRQDPGLGLRQIYYSMNVEVTDKGDVPEGYKVSRKEKRNFPLILESPSPNQTSLYFCASSTRGEKLFFGSGTQLSVL.

The chain carries TRBV10-3 and TRBJ2-2; 12 nucleotides line up with TRBD2. V lost 3 bases to trimming and J lost 4 bases; unmatched junction nucleotides: 9. CDR1 and CDR2 (germline): ENHRY, SYGVKD. The CDR3 runs 18 residues. CDR3 coding DNA: TGTGCCATCAGTGACCCCCGACTAGCGGGAGCTTTCACCGGGGAGCTGTTTTTT. Its protein product is CAISDPRLAGAFTGELFF.

This chain joins TRBV4-1 and TRBJ1-5; TRBD1 aligns across 11 bases. The CDR3 covers 19 residues. Trimming at V came to 4 bases and at J to 2 bases, leaving 13 bases not matched to a gene. Germline CDR1 reads MGHRA; CDR2 reads YSYEKL. Written as DNA, the CDR3 is TGCGCCAGCAGCCCTTCCGGGACAGGGGGTTACTCCGGCAATCAGCCCCAGCATTTT. The encoded protein is CASSPSGTGGYSGNQPQHF.

The chain employs TRBV6-5 and TRBJ1-1, with D hard to call. Germline CDR1 reads MNHEY; CDR2 reads SVGAGI. The CDR3 sequence is 11 residues long. This CDR3 reads CASSTYTEAFF. CDR3 sequence (DNA): TGTGCTTCATCCACTTACACTGAAGCTTTCTTT.

The J gene is TRBJ1-1, the V gene TRBV28; tentative D call: TRBD1 (6 bases). V gave up 6 bases and J gave up 1 base, with 18 bases separating them. Germline loops: CDR1 MDHEN, CDR2 SYDVKM. This CDR3 has 16 residues. The CDR3 bases are TGTGCCAGCAGACGGGGGTACAGGGTAAGGAACACTGAAGCTTTCTTT. It encodes CASRRGYRVRNTEAFF.

In DNA form, the CDR3 reads TGTGCCAGCAGCTTGGGGCAGACCCAGCATTTT. Amino acid sequence: CASSLGQTQHF. The V and J genes are TRBV7-9 and TRBJ1-5; a possible D gene is TRBD1 (5 bases). V was trimmed by 3 bases and J by 11 bases, leaving 8 bases between them. Germline CDR1 and CDR2: SEHNR and FQNEAQ (reference sequence). There are 11 residues in the CDR3.

V is TRBV7-9 and J is TRBJ2-7, with D possibly matching TRBD1 (5 bases). The CDR3 extends over 15 amino acids. Germline-derived CDR1 and CDR2 are SEHNR and FQNEAQ (reference sequence). Trimming left V 1 base short and J 2 bases short, with 12 bases between. CDR3 nucleotides: TGTGCCAGCAGCTTAGGCGCAGGGAAAACCTACGAGCAGTACGTC. Amino acid sequence: CASSLGAGKTYEQYV.

The V and J genes are TRBV6-5 and TRBJ2-3, with TRBD2 as a possible D gene (6 bases). The CDR3 length is 16 residues. Trimming took 0 bases from V and 6 from J, leaving 16 bases between them. Germline CDR1 is MNHEY and CDR2 is SVGAGI. The chain's CDR3 is CASSYSRARGGDTQYF. Here the CDR3 DNA reads TGTGCCAGCAGTTACTCTAGGGCGCGGGGCGGGGATACGCAGTATTTT.